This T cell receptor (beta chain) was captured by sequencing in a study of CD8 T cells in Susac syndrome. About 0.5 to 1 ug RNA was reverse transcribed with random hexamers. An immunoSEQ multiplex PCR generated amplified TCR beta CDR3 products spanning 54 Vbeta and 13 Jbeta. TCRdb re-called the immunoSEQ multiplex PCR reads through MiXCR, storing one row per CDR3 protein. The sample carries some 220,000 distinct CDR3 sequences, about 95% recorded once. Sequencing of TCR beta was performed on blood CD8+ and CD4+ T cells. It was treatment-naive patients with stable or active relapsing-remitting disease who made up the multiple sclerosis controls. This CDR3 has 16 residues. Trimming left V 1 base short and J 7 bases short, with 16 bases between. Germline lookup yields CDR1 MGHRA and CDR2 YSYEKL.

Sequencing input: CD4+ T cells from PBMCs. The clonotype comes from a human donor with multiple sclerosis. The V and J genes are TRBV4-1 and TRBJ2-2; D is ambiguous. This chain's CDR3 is CASSQGPSSLHGELFF. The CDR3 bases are TGCGCCAGCAGCCAAGGTCCCTCATCATTACACGGGGAGCTGTTTTTT.